These T cell receptor beta chains were read from a single sample in a study of regulatory T cells in long-lasting Graves disease. TCRdb re-called the multiplex PCR reads with MiXCR, one entry per CDR3 protein. The top ten hold roughly 10% of the sample, which has 450,000 to 700,000 distinct CDR3 sequences, approximately 12% seen once. These same records also appear under a second study, on T cells in Graves' hyperthyroidism and ophthalmopathy.

The sequencing here drew on peripheral blood mononuclear cells (PBMCs), taken at new diagnosis, from a patient treated with antithyroid drugs. These receptors were collected from a man aged 25-45 years with Graves disease. The CDR3 runs from the conserved cysteine through the conserved F or W. The size of a clone is reported for some rows only, either as once, few or many, or as a class for expanded clones.

v_call	clone_size	cdr3_aa
TRBV5-1	many	CASSGDRVEAFF
TRBV7-9	-	CASSPNQGANQPQHF
TRBV29-1	many	CSVGSRSYEQYF
TRBV30	once	CAWSRAGTGGYEQYF
TRBV20-1	many	CSAMRDRAGYEQYF
TRBV7-2	many	CASSFRRDSMNEQFF
TRBV24-1	many	CATTQTGANVLTF
TRBV7-2	many	CASSLVLNSYEQYF
TRBV18	few	CASSPGGGGHTEAFF
TRBV18	-	CASSPHDLDRGFYEQYF
TRBV7-9	many	CASSLKAGGRTEQYF
TRBV12-5	few	CASGFVRGPPAKNIQYF
TRBV2	many	CASSGPGQGTDTQYF
TRBV7-9	many	CASSAPRGQNSPLHF
TRBV15	few	CATSRYSGGSTDTQYF
TRBV29-1	-	CSVVTGAYSTDTQYF
TRBV20-1	many	CSAQSGEGGYNEQFF
TRBV28	many	CASTPPRDRVTYEQYF
TRBV30	-	CAWSVAASSYEQYF
TRBV25-1	once	CASSDGVTVGNEQFF
TRBV29-1	-	CSVEETYNEQFF
TRBV28	many	CASSPTTGGYSPLHF
TRBV5-1	-	CASSISTGNYGYTF
TRBV27	few	CASSLWASTISEGTGELFF
TRBV10-3	many	CAISEWDYGYTF
TRBV28	-	CASKAIGTPGNTIYF
TRBV24-1	many	CATSDPGTGDTDTQYF
TRBV3-1	-	CASSQEPYRVTGNTIYF
TRBV29-1	-	CSGRTSGNNEQFF
TRBV27	-	CASSLSQGGQPQHF
TRBV12-3/TRBV12-4	many	CASSLEGLAPLEQYF
TRBV13	few	CASSPRSFVRARDEQYF
TRBV6-1	-	CASSLRLAWNTGELFF
TRBV14	-	CASSQGLLTEEYEQYF
TRBV12-3/TRBV12-4	many	CASSGGLQPQHF
TRBV7-9	few	CASSADPGGGELFF